Following are 14 T cell receptor beta chains from one sample sequenced in a study of molecular identifiers for immune sequencing clone quantification. TCRdb redid the calling of the PCR reads with MiXCR, one entry per CDR3 protein. The table records 600,000 to 650,000 distinct CDR3 sequences, about 20% of them present only once. The sequenced material came from naive CD8+ T cells from blood, with Jurkat cell RNA spiked in. Subset meaning: FACS-sorted CD8+CD4-CCR7+CD45RA+ naive T cells. These receptors came from a human donor in good health. Some libraries in this study had Jurkat cell RNA spiked in.

This clonotype was picked up many times. The V call is TRBV24-1, the J call TRBJ1-5; D uncertain. There are 18 residues in the CDR3. Germline CDR1 KGHDR, CDR2 SFDVKD. V lost 0 bases and J lost 2, with 16 bases in between. The DNA for the CDR3 is TGTGCCACCAGTGATTTGCTGACCCATGGTGCGTGCAATCAGCCCCAGCATTTT. Translating it yields CATSDLLTHGACNQPQHF.

Concerning this clonotype: A read error is possible here, since a much larger clone lies one base away. The genes are TRBV10-3 and TRBJ2-3, with 7 bases matching TRBD2. The germline V gene has CDR1 ENHRY and CDR2 SYGVKD. The CDR3 runs 14 residues. After removal of 0 bases from V and 5 bases from J, the junction contained 2 bases not matched to a gene. The CDR3 loop reads CAISESGGVDTQYF. The CDR3 DNA follows: TGTGCCATCAGTGAGTCTGGGGGGGTAGATACGCAGTATTTT.

This clonotype was seen many times. Written as DNA, the CDR3 is TGCGCCAGCAGCCAAGGTCCAGGGAGCACCGGGGAGCTGTTTTTT. Translated, it gives CASSQGPGSTGELFF. The chain is built from TRBV4-1 and TRBJ2-2; D possibly uses TRBD1 or TRBD2 (5 bases each). V shed 1 base and J shed 4 bases, with 10 bases lying between them. The germline V gene has CDR1 MGHRA and CDR2 YSYEKL. The CDR3 is 15 residues long.

This clonotype has a count of ten or more. The CDR3 DNA reads TGCAGTGCCAGACCTAGGAGTAACTACGAGCAGTACTTC. Its translation: CSARPRSNYEQYF. The chain is built from TRBV20-1 and TRBJ2-7, with D uncertain. The length of the CDR3 is 13 residues. The germline V gene encodes CDR1 DFQATT and CDR2 SNEGSKA (reference sequence). The V and J ends lost 6 bases and 3 bases respectively, with 15 bases between them.

As regards this clonotype: A much larger clone differs by one base, so this may be a read error. V usage is TRBV6-2 or TRBV6-3 and J usage is TRBJ1-1; the D gene is possibly TRBD1 (6 bases). The CDR3 runs 14 residues. Germline V gene sequence: CDR1 MNHEY, CDR2 SVGEGT. In nucleotides, the CDR3 is TGTGCCAGCAGCATAGCCAGGGGTATCACTGAAACTTTCTTT. Protein sequence: CASSIARGITETFF.

This clonotype was seen repeatedly, ten times or more. The chain links TRBV9 to TRBJ1-6; possibly TRBD1 for D (6 bases). This CDR3 comprises 14 residues. CDR1 SGDLS and CDR2 YYNGEE come from the germline V gene. V lost 0 bases to trimming and J lost 9 bases, with 10 bases between them. CDR3: CASSVEGGGSPLHF. In nucleotides, the CDR3 is TGTGCCAGCAGCGTAGAAGGGGGTGGTTCACCCCTCCACTTT. The whole variable domain, remainder taken from reference TRBV9 and TRBJ1-6, is DSGVTQTPKHLITATGQRVTLRCSPRSGDLSVYWYQQSLDQGLQFLIQYYNGEERAKGNILERFSAQQFPDLHSELNLSSLELGDSALYFCASSVEGGGSPLHFGNGTRLTVT.

To note about this clonotype: Possible read error: a much larger clone is one base away. The chain combines TRBV30 with TRBJ2-1, with unresolved D. This CDR3 spans 12 amino acids. Germline CDR1 and CDR2: GTSNPN and SVGIG (reference sequence). Trimming removed 2 bases at V and 5 bases at J, with 7 bases between. This CDR3 is CAWSRIHNEQFF. The CDR3 DNA is TGTGCCTGGAGTAGGATCCACAATGAGCAGTTCTTC. Using reference TRBV30 and TRBJ2-1 for the parts outside the CDR3, the full variable domain is SQTIHQWPATLVQPVGSPLSLECTVEGTSNPNLYWYRQAAGRGLQLLFYSVGIGQISSEVPQNLSASRPQDRQFILSSKKLLLSDSGFYLCAWSRIHNEQFFGPGTRLTVL.

This clonotype was observed a few times. This chain uses TRBV5-8 with TRBJ1-2, with 7 bases fitting TRBD1. In germline, CDR1 is SGHTS, CDR2 YDEGEE. The trim removed 4 bases at V and 10 bases at J, leaving 4 bases unmatched. This CDR3 has 11 residues. The CDR3 nucleotides read TGTGCCAGCAGCCTGGGACAGCTCTACACCTTC. Protein: CASSLGQLYTF.

This clonotype was found many times. J is TRBJ1-1 and V is TRBV6-2 or TRBV6-3, with 8 bases fitting TRBD1. Germline V gene sequence: CDR1 MNHEY, CDR2 SVGEGT. The CDR3 is 15 amino acids. Germline trimming cut 2 bases from V and 5 bases from J; bases unmatched to any gene: 7. CDR3 region: CASSYGAGGPTEAFF. For the CDR3, the DNA is TGTGCCAGCAGTTACGGGGCAGGGGGCCCTACTGAAGCTTTCTTT.

This clonotype was detected many times. The chain employs TRBV20-1 and TRBJ1-2, with no clear D. V was clipped by 2 bases and J by 3 bases, with 10 bases between them. Germline-derived CDR1 and CDR2 are DFQATT and SNEGSKA (reference sequence). The CDR3 length is 13 residues. The CDR3 region is CSARLERDYGYTF. CDR3 nucleotides: TGCAGTGCTAGACTAGAAAGGGACTATGGCTACACCTTC.

This clonotype showed up many times. This chain connects TRBV5-1 to TRBJ2-7; D is unclear. Trimming stripped 4 bases from V and 7 bases from J, with 12 bases between. There are 12 residues in the CDR3. Germline V CDR1 and CDR2: SGHRS, YFSETQ. The CDR3 DNA reads TGCGCCAGCAGCGCCGTGGGGTTGGAGCAGTACTTC. This translates into CASSAVGLEQYF.

About this clonotype itself: With a much larger clone just one base away, this may be a read error. CDR3 loop: CASSSPDGGTEAFF. CDR3 coding DNA: TGTGCCAGCAGCTCCCCGGACGGGGGCACTGAAGCTTTCTTT. This chain uses TRBV7-9 with TRBJ1-1; D is possibly TRBD1 (5 bases). Germline CDR1 reads SEHNR; CDR2 reads FQNEAQ (reference sequence). V was cut by 4 bases and J by 4 bases, with 13 bases left in between. This CDR3 is built from 14 residues.

The genes are TRBV7-6 and TRBJ2-5, with a weak D call TRBD2 (6 bases). The CDR3 consists of 14 residues. Germline CDR1 and CDR2: SGHVS and FNYEAQ. The V end was cut by 2 bases, the J end by 5 bases, with 12 bases between. The CDR3 DNA reads as TGTGCCAGCAGCTTAAGTGGAGGGTGGGAGACCCAGTACTTC. Its protein is CASSLSGGWETQYF.

This chain links TRBV10-2 with TRBJ2-2, with D perhaps being TRBD1 or TRBD2 (5 bases each). The CDR3 extends over 14 amino acids. V was trimmed by 0 bases and J by 4 bases, leaving 6 bases between them. Germline CDR1 and CDR2: WSHSY and SAAADI. Written as DNA, the CDR3 is TGCGCCAGCAGTGAGTCTGGGGGCACCGGGGAGCTGTTTTTT. Protein: CASSESGGTGELFF.